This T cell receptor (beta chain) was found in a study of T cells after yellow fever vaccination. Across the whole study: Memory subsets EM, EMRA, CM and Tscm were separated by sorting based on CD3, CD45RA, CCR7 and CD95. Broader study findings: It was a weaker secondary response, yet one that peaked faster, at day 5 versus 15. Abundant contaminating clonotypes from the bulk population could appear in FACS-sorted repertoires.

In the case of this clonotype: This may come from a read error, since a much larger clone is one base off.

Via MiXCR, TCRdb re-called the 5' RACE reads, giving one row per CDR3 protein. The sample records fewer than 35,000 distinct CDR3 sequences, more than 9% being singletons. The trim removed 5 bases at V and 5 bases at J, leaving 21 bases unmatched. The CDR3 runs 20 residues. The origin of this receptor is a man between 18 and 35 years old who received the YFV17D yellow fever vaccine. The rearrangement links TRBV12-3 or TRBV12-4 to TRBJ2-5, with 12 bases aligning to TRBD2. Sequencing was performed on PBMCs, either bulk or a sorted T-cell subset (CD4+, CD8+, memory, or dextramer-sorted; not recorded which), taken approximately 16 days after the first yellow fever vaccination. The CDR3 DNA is TGTGCCAGCAGTCGCACTCACGGGGTGCTAGCGGGGGGGCTAGAGGAGACCCAGTACTTC. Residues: CASSRTHGVLAGGLEETQYF.